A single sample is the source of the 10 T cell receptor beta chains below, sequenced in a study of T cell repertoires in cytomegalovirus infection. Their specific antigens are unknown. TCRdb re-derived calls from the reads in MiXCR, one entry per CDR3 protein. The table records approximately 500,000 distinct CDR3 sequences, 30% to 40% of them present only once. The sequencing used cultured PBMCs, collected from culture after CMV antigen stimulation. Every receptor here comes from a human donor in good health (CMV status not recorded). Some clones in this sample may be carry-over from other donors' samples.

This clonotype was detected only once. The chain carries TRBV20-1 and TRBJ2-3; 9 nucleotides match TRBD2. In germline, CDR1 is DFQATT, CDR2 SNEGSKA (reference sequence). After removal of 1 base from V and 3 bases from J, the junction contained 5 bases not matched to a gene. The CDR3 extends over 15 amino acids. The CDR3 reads CSARVSGRMTDTQYF. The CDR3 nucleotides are TGCAGTGCTAGAGTTAGCGGGAGAATGACAGATACGCAGTATTTT.

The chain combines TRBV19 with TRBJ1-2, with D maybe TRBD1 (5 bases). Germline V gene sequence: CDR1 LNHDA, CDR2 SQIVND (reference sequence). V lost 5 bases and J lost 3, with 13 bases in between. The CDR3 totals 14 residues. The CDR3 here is CASSDQGTYYGYTF. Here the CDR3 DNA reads TGTGCCAGTAGTGATCAGGGCACTTACTATGGCTACACCTTC.

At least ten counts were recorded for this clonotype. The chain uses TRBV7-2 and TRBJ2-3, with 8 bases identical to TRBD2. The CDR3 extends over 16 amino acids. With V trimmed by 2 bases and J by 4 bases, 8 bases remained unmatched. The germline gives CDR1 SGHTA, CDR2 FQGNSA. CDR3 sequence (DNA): TGTGCCAGCAGCTTACTCAGCGGGAGTGTCGCAGATACGCAGTATTTT. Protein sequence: CASSLLSGSVADTQYF.

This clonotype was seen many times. The CDR3 DNA sequence: TGTGCCAGCAGGGAGGGGGCTAGCGGGAGGGCGGAGACCCAGTACTTC. It specifies CASREGASGRAETQYF. The chain uses TRBV7-2 and TRBJ2-5, with TRBD2 identical over 12 bases. V was pared by 6 bases and J by 5 bases, with 10 bases of the junction left unmatched. The CDR3 contains 16 residues. Germline CDR1 and CDR2: SGHTA and FQGNSA. Combining the CDR3 with reference TRBV7-2 and TRBJ2-5 gives the whole variable domain GAGVSQSPSNKVTEKGKDVELRCDPISGHTALYWYRQSLGQGLEFLIYFQGNSAPDKSGLPSDRFSAERTGGSVSTLTIQRTQQEDSAVYLCASREGASGRAETQYFGPGTRLLVL.

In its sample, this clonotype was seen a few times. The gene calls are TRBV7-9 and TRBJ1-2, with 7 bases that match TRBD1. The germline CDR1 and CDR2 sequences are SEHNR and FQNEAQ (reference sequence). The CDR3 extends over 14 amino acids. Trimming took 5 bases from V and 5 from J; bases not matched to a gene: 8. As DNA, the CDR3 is TGTGCCAGCAGCCCTAGGGGGCGCGAATATGGCTACACCTTC. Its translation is CASSPRGREYGYTF.

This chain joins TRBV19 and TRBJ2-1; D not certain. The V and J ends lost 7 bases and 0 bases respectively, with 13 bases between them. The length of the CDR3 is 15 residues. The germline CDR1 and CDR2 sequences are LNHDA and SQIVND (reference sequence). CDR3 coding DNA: TGTGCCAGTACGCCGGCCTTCAGCTCCTACAATGAGCAGTTCTTC. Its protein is CASTPAFSSYNEQFF.

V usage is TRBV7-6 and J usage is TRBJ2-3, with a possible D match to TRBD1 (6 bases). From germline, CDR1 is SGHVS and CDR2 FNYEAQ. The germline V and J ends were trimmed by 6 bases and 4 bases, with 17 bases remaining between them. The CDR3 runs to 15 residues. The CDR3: CASSLRSAGADTQYF. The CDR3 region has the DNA TGTGCCAGCAGTCTTCGATCAGCAGGGGCAGATACGCAGTATTTT.

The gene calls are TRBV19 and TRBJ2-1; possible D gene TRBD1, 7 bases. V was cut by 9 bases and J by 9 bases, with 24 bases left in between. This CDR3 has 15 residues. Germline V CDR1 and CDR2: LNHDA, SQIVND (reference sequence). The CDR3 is CASLGGGRGVAEQFF. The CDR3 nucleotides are TGTGCCAGCCTAGGAGGGGGCAGGGGGGTTGCTGAGCAGTTCTTC.

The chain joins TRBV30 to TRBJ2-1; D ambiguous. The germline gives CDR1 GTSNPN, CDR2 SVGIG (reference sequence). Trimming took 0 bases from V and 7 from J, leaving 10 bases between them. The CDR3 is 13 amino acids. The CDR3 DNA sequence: TGTGCCTGGAGTGTATCCAAATTAAATGAGCAGTTCTTC. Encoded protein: CAWSVSKLNEQFF. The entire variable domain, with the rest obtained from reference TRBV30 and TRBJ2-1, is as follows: SQTIHQWPATLVQPVGSPLSLECTVEGTSNPNLYWYRQAAGRGLQLLFYSVGIGQISSEVPQNLSASRPQDRQFILSSKKLLLSDSGFYLCAWSVSKLNEQFFGPGTRLTVL.

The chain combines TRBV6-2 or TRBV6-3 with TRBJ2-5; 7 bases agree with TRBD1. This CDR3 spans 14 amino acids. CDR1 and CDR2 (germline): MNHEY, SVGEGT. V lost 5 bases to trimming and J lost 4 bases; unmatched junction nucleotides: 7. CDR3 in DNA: TGTGCCAGCAGTCAAAGACAGGGTGGAGAGACCCAGTACTTC. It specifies CASSQRQGGETQYF.